A selection of T cell receptor beta chains follows, all from one sample in a study of blood T cell repertoires in COVID-19. The repertoire was sequenced with immunoSEQ multiplex PCR; TCRdb's copy has only in-frame clones and lacks some. The sample has about 260,000 clones, roughly 79% seen once. Sequencing input: peripheral blood. These receptors came from a woman of 80 years or more with acute or convalescent COVID-19. Each CDR3 is given with its conserved first and last residue. D genes are given only for firm matches. For some rows the clone size is stated as once, few or many, or as a class when expanded; others skip it.

j_gene,v_gene,d_gene,abundance,CDR3aa,CDR3nt
TRBJ1-2,TRBV19,TRBD1,few,CASSMKPGQGFGGGYTF,TGTGCCAGTAGTATGAAACCCGGACAGGGGTTTGGTGGTGGCTACACCTTC
TRBJ1-1,TRBV5-4,NA,NA,CASSLGGRGGTEAFF,TGTGCCAGCAGCTTGGGGGGTCGGGGTGGCACTGAAGCTTTCTTT
TRBJ2-1,TRBV7-8,NA,NA,CASSLTPGGLINEQFF,TGTGCCAGCAGCTTAACGCCGGGGGGCCTAATCAATGAGCAGTTCTTC
TRBJ2-5,TRBV9,TRBD1,NA,CASSVGGTGRETQYF,TGTGCCAGCAGCGTAGGAGGGACAGGGAGGGAGACCCAGTACTTC
TRBJ2-5,TRBV5-1,NA,NA,CASSHGQVQETQYF,TGCGCCAGCAGCCATGGACAAGTCCAAGAGACCCAGTACTTC
TRBJ1-1,TRBV27,TRBD1,once,CASSLSDRANTEAFF,TGTGCCAGCAGTTTAAGTGACAGGGCCAACACTGAAGCTTTCTTT
TRBJ2-1,TRBV24-1,TRBD1,NA,CATSEGQPNEQFF,TGTGCCACCAGCGAGGGACAGCCCAATGAGCAGTTCTTC
TRBJ2-5,TRBV13,NA,NA,CASSLLVSGQETQYF,TGTGCCAGCAGCTTATTAGTTAGCGGCCAAGAGACCCAGTACTTC
TRBJ2-1,TRBV6-6,NA,NA,CASSHGRGSSYNEQFF,TGTGCCAGCAGTCACGGGAGAGGGAGCTCCTACAATGAGCAGTTCTTC
TRBJ1-1,TRBV28,TRBD1,few,CASSPWTGMVNTEAFF,TGTGCCAGCAGCCCCTGGACAGGGATGGTGAACACTGAAGCTTTCTTT
TRBJ2-7,TRBV4-3,NA,once,CASSQDRQATYEQYF,TGCGCCAGCAGCCAAGATCGTCAGGCAACCTACGAGCAGTACTTC
TRBJ1-5,TRBV5-5,TRBD1,once,CASSLTGVGNQPQHF,TGTGCCAGCAGCTTGACAGGGGTCGGCAATCAGCCCCAGCATTTT
TRBJ1-1,TRBV4-2,TRBD1,NA,CASSRPGTGVEAFF,TGTGCCAGCAGCCGCCCCGGGACAGGGGTCGAGGCTTTCTTT